The entry below describes one T cell receptor (beta chain). Its antigen specificity is not known. Qualities for individual bases were not recorded, and no much larger clone is one base off. Peripheral blood CD8+ and CD4+ T cells from healthy donors, Susac syndrome patients and multiple sclerosis patients were profiled by high-throughput TCR beta sequencing. The multiple sclerosis controls were treatment-naive patients whose relapsing-remitting disease, either stable or active, fulfilled the revised McDonald criteria. Bulk CD8+ and CD4+ T cells were purified by magnetic negative isolation, while CD8+ TEMRA cells were enriched using FACS. Blood was collected in EDTA tubes and processed within 24 hours, with PBMCs isolated through density gradient centrifugation. PBMCs intended for TCR sequencing were cryopreserved in liquid nitrogen and were subsequently thawed in a 37 degrees C water bath. A purity of at least 90% was achieved for sorted or isolated CD4+, CD8+ and CD8+ TEMRA cells.

RNA was extracted using the RNeasy kit, and roughly 0.45 to 1 microgram was reverse transcribed with random hexamers. TCR beta CDR3 regions were amplified with the immunoSEQ multiplex PCR assay covering 54 Vbeta and 13 Jbeta segments. PCR amplification bias was corrected by using a synthetic template baseline for primer optimization and computational correction. The authors' pipeline ran thus. Reads were annotated to V, D and J genes according to IMGT and were analyzed with immunoSEQ Analyzer, with only productive sequences retained. Clonality was computed as one minus Shannon entropy normalized by log2 of the number of productive unique sequences. For each patient and control, public and private clones were evaluated among the 100 most prevalent clones. Susac-specific clones were defined as absent from healthy and MS cohorts, roughly 1,100 published viral clones and other ImmuneACCESS disease sequences. In-frame beta chains were kept once TCRdb had trimmed the public reads at Q25 with fastp and called clones with MiXCR. Records with the same CDR3 protein are collapsed into one entry carrying the most frequent genes and DNA. V and J calls and clone size were set by TCRdb, not the authors. For this sample there are 200,000 to 250,000 distinct CDR3 sequences; about 95% appear just once. In total, the top ten clones hold 0.095% of the sample.

This entry belongs to a study of CD8 T cells in Susac syndrome (dated by TCRdb to between 2018 and 2021). Describing the broader study: The study used repertoire sequencing to test whether antigen drove CD8+ T cell activation and differentiation in Susac syndrome. Study-level results and caveats: The TCR sequencing and HLA analysis was acknowledged to have included a relatively small number of individuals.

CDR1 and CDR2 are drawn from the germline V gene (reference sequence): DFQATT, SNEGSKA. The CDR3 sequence holds 14 residues, the cysteine and phenylalanine included. The entry retains the CDR3 DNA only, 42 bases that are in frame from base 1. Germline trimming amounts to 6 bases on V and 8 bases on J, with 13 as the count of junction bases outside the gene matches. This clonotype was obtained from a human donor with multiple sclerosis. This receptor chain uses TRBV20-1 and TRBJ2-1; 7 bases in the junction line up with TRBD2. Material for sequencing was CD4+ T cells from PBMCs. CDR3 sequence: CSALGEGAGDEQFF. The base sequence is TGCAGTGCCCTTGGGGAGGGAGCGGGCGATGAGCAGTTCTTC.